This TCR beta chain comes out of a study of naive and memory T cell subsets. An oligonucleotide containing a UMI was ligated to the 3' end of TCR cDNA. This CDR3 comprises 15 residues. V lost 6 bases, J lost 6 bases, and 17 bases lay in between. Per germline, CDR1 PRHDT and CDR2 FYEKMQ (reference sequence). Four PCR rounds used nested alpha and beta constant region primers plus the SP2 primer. TCRdb itself ran the 5' RACE reads through MiXCR, one entry per CDR3 protein. The repertoire holds 58,000 or so distinct CDR3 sequences, with 6% to 8.5% as singletons. The sequence was collected from a female donor in good health. This chain uses TRBV13 with TRBJ1-4, with D uncertain. CDR3 protein: CASRAQGRMDEKLFF. The CDR3 bases are TGTGCCAGCAGAGCCCAAGGGCGGATGGATGAAAAACTGTTTTTT.